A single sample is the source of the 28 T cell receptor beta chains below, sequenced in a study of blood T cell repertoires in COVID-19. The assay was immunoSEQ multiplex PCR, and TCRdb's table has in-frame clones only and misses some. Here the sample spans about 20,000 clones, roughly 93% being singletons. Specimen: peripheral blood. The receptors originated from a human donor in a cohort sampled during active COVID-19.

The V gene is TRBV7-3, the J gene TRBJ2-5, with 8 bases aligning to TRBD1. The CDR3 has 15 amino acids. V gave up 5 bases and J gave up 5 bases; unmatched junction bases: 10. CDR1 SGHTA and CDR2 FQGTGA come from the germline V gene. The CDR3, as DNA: TGTGCCAGCAGCCCCCTCGGACAGGGCGGGGAGACCCAGTACTTC. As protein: CASSPLGQGGETQYF.

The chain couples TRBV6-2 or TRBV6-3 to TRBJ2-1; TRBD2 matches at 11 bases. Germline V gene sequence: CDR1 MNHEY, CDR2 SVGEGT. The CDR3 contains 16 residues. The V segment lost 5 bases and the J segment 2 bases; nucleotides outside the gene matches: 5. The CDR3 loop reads CASSLAGGATYNEQFF. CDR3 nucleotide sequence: TGTGCCAGCAGTCTAGCGGGGGGCGCAACCTACAATGAGCAGTTCTTC.

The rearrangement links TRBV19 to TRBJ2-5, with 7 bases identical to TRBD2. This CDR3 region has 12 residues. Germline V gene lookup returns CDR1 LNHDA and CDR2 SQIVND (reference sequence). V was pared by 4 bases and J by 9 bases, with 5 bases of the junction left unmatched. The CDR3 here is CASSSSGGAQYF. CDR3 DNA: TGTGCCAGTAGTAGCTCGGGGGGTGCCCAGTACTTC.

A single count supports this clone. DNA for the CDR3: TGTGCCAGCAGCCAGACACCGAACACCGGGGAGCTGTTTTTT. As protein: CASSQTPNTGELFF. J is TRBJ2-2 and V is TRBV2; no reliable D call. CDR1 SNHLY and CDR2 FYNNEI come from the germline V gene. CDR3 length: 14 amino acids. With 6 bases removed from V and 0 bases from J, the gap between germline ends came to 8 bases.

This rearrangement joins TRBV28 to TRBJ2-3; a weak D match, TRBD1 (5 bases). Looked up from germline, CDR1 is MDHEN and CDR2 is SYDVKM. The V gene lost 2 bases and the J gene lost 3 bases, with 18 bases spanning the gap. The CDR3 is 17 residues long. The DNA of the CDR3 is TGTGCCAGCAGTTTAGGTATTGGCGGCAGGGTGACAGATACGCAGTATTTT. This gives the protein CASSLGIGGRVTDTQYF.

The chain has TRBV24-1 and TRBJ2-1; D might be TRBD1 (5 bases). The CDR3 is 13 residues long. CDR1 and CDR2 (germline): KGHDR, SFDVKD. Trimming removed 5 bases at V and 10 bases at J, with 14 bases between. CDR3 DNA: TGTGCCACCAGTGTCGGAAGCAGGGCGGAGCAGTTCTTC. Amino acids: CATSVGSRAEQFF.

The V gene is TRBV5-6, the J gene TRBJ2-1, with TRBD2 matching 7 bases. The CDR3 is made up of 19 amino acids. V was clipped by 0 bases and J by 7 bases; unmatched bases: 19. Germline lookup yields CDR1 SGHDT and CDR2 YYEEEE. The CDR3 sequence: CASSLDTTGGRILLNEQFF. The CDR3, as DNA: TGTGCCAGCAGCTTGGATACTACGGGGGGACGGATATTACTAAATGAGCAGTTCTTC.

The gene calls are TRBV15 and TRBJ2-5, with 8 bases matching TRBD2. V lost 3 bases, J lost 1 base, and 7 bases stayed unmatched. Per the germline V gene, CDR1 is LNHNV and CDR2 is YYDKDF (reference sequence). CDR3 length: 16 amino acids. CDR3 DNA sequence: TGTGCCACCAGCAGCCCGGGGGGGGGATCCCAAGAGACCCAGTACTTC. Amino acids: CATSSPGGGSQETQYF. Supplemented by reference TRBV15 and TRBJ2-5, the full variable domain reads DAMVIQNPRYQVTQFGKPVTLSCSQTLNHNVMYWYQQKSSQAPKLLFHYYDKDFNNEADTPDNFQSRRPNTSFCFLDIRSPGLGDTAMYLCATSSPGGGSQETQYFGPGTRLLVL.

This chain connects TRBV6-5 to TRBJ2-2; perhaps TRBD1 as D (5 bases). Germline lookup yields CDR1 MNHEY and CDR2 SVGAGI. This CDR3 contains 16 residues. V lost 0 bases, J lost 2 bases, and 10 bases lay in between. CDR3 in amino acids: CASSYSIDRNTGELFF. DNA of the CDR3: TGTGCCAGCAGTTACTCCATAGACAGAAACACCGGGGAGCTGTTTTTT.

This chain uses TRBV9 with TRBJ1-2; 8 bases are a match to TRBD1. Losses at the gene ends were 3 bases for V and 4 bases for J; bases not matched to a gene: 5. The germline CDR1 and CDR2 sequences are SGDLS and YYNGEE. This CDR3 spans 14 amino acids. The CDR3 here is CASSAYTGGYGYTF. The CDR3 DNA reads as TGTGCCAGCAGCGCATATACAGGGGGCTATGGCTACACCTTC.

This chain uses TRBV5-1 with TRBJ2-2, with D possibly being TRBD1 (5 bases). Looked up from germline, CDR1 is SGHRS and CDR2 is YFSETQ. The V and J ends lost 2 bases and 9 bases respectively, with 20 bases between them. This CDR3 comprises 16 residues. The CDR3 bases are TGCGCCAGCAGCTTTACCGGCCCCAGCCAGGGCCGGGAGCTGTTTTTT. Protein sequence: CASSFTGPSQGRELFF.

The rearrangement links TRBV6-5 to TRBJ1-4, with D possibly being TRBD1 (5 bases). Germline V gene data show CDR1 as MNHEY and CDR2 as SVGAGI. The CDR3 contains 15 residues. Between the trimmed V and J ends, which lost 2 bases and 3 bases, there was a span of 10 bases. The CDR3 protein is CASSYHPGPNEKLFF. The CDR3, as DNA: TGTGCCAGCAGTTACCATCCAGGGCCTAATGAAAAACTGTTTTTT.

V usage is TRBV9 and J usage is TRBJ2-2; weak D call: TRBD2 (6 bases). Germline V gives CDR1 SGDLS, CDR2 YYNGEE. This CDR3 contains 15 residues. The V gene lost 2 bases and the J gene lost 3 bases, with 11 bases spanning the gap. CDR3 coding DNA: TGTGCCAGCAGCGTGGGACTTGGGTACACCGGGGAGCTGTTTTTT. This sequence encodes CASSVGLGYTGELFF.

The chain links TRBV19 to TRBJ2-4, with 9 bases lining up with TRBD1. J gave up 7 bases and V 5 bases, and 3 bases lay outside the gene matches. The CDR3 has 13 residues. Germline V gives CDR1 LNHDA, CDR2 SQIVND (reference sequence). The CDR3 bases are TGTGCCAGTAGTGTAGGACAGGGGAACATTCAGTACTTC. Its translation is CASSVGQGNIQYF.

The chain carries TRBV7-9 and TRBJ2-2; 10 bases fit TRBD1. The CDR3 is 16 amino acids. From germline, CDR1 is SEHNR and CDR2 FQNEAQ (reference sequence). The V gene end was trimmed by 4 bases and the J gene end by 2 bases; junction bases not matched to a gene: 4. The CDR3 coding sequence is TGTGCCAGCAGCTCCCGGACAGGGGGTAACACCGGGGAGCTGTTTTTT. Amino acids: CASSSRTGGNTGELFF.

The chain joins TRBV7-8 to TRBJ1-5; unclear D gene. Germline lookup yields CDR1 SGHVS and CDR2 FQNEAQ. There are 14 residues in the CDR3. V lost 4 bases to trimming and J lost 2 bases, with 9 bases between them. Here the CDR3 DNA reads TGTGCCAGCAGCTACCTCACGGGCAATCAGCCCCAGCATTTT. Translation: CASSYLTGNQPQHF.

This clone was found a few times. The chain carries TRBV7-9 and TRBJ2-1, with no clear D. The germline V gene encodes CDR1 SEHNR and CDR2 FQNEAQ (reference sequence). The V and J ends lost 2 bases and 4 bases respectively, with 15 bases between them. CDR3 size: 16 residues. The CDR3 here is CASSLMAGISYNEQFF. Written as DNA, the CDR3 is TGTGCCAGCAGCTTAATGGCAGGCATATCTTACAATGAGCAGTTCTTC. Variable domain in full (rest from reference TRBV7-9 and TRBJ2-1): DTGVSQNPRHKITKRGQNVTFRCDPISEHNRLYWYRQTLGQGPEFLTYFQNEAQLEKSRLLSDRFSAERPKGSFSTLEIQRTEQGDSAMYLCASSLMAGISYNEQFFGPGTRLTVL.

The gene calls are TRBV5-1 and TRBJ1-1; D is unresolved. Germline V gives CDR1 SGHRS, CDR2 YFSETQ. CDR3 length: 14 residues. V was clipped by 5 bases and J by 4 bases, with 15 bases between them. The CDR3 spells CASRPPAVGTEAFF. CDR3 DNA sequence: TGCGCCAGCAGGCCCCCCGCGGTCGGCACTGAAGCTTTCTTT.

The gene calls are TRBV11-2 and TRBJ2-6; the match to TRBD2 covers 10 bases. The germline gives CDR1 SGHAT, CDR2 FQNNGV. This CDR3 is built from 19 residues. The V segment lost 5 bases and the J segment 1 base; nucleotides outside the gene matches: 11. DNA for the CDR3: TGTGCCAGCAGCACGTGGGGACTAGCGCCGGAATCTGGGGCCAACGTCCTGACTTTC. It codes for CASSTWGLAPESGANVLTF.

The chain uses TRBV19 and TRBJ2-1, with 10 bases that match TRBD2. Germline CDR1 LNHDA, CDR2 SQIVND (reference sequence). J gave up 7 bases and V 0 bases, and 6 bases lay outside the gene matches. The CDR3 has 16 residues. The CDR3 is CASSIEGLAGVNEQFF. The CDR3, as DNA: TGTGCCAGTAGTATAGAGGGGCTAGCGGGAGTGAATGAGCAGTTCTTC.

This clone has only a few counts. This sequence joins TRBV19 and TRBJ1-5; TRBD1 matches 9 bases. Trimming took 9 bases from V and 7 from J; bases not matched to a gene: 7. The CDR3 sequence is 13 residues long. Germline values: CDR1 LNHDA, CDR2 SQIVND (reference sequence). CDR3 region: CASNGQGKQPQHF. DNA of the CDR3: TGTGCCAGCAACGGACAGGGGAAGCAGCCCCAGCATTTT.

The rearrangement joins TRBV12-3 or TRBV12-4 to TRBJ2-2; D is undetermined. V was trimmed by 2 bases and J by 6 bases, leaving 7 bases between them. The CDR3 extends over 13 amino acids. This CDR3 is CASSLRDSGELFF. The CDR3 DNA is TGTGCCAGCAGTTTACGAGATTCCGGGGAGCTGTTTTTT.

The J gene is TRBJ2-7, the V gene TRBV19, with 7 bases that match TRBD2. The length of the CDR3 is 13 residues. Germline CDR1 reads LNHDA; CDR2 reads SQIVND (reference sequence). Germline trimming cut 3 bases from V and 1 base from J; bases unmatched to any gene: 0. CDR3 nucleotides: TGTGCCAGTAGTATCGGGGGGTCCTACGAGCAGTACTTC. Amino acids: CASSIGGSYEQYF.

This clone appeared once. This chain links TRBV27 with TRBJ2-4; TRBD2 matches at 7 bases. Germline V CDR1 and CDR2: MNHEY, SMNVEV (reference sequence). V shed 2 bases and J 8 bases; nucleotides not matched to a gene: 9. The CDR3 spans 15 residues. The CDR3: CASSLQSGKGDIQYF. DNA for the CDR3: TGTGCCAGCAGTTTACAAAGCGGGAAAGGGGACATTCAGTACTTC.

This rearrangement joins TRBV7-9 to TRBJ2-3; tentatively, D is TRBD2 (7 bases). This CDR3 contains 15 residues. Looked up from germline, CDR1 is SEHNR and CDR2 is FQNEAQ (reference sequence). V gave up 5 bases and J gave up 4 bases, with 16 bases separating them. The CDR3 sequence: CASSPRGAFADTQYF. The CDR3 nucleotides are TGTGCCAGCAGCCCCCGGGGGGCCTTCGCAGATACGCAGTATTTT.

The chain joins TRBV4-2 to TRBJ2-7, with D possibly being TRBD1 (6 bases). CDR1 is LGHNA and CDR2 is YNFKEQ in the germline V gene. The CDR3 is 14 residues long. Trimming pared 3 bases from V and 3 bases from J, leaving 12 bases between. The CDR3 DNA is TGTGCCAGCAGCCAGGAGAGAGGGGGCTACGAGCAGTACTTC. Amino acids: CASSQERGGYEQYF.

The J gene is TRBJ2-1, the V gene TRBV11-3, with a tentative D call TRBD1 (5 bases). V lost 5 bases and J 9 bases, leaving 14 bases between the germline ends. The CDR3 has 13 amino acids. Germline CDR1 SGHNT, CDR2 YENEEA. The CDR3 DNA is TGTGCCAGCAGCCAGGGTCAGGGAATTGAGCAGTTCTTC. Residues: CASSQGQGIEQFF.

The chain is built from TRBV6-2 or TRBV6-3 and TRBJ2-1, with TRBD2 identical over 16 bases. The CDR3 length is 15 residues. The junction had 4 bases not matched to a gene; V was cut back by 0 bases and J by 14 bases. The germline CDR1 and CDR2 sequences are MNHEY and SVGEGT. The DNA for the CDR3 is TGTGCCAGCAGTTACTCGGGGACTAGCGGGGGGGCGGAGTTCTTC. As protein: CASSYSGTSGGAEFF.